The present entry profiles one T cell receptor beta chain with its context. The antigen is not known. The CDR3 consists of 15 residues. CDR1 and CDR2 from the germline V gene are LNHDA and SQIVND (reference sequence). The V gene end was trimmed by 9 bases and the J gene end by 1 base; junction bases not matched to a gene: 9. This entry is derived from a study of cytomegalovirus exposure and HLA in healthy donors. Study-wide context: An early data release held 70 million to 90 million unique TCRs from HLA-typed donors.

Use of 60 Vbeta and 13 Jbeta primers characterized the PCR. Data came from immunoSEQ multiplex PCR; TCRdb stores just in-frame clones and leaves some out. The sample carries approximately 200,000 clones, roughly 84% recorded once. The donors gave bone marrow, and they were healthy. General study results and limits: Later genetic work tied a missense DCLRE1C variant to beta-chain V and J trimming. Within an earlier analysis, most TCR beta V segments proved productive either about 90% or about 30% of the time.

V gene TRBV19 combines with J gene TRBJ1-1, with TRBD1 identical over 9 bases. The clonotype was recovered from a human donor in good health. The sample comprised PBMCs. CDR3 amino acids: CASRDRANRNTEAFF. CDR3 nucleotides: TGTGCCAGCCGGGACAGGGCTAATAGGAACACTGAAGCTTTCTTT.